This TCR beta chain was found in a study of blood T cell repertoires in COVID-19. Overall study context: Some COVID-19 samples were acute and others convalescent; all came from the United States, Italy and Spain.

How the authors handled the data: Amplification from reference gene primers served as the basis for estimated nucleated cell counts. TCRdb keeps only in-frame clones here, not all; method: immunoSEQ multiplex PCR. V and J calls and clone size come straight from that table; D and trimming were deduced from the DNA. The sample yields approximately 280,000 clones, roughly 86% seen once. This clone was picked up one time. Grouping used clinical history reported by participants in a survey and questionnaire. Two consecutive negative NP/OP PCR tests, clearance, or resolved symptoms defined Cohort 3 recovery. J gave up 1 base and V 0 bases, and 5 bases lay outside the gene matches. The CDR3 sequence is 16 residues long. Germline loops: CDR1 SGHKS, CDR2 YYEKEE (reference sequence).

The sequence derives from a woman aged 18-29 years who had recovered from COVID-19. Sequencing used PBMCs or T cells enriched from blood (not recorded which). The chain is built from TRBV5-5 and TRBJ2-5, with 8 bases matching TRBD2. The CDR3 region is CASSLAITSGQETQYF. CDR3 DNA sequence: TGTGCCAGCAGCTTGGCCATCACTAGCGGCCAAGAGACCCAGTACTTC.